These 18 T cell receptor beta chains came from one sample sequenced in a study of immune cell composition in non-small cell lung cancer. TCRdb keeps only in-frame clones here, not all; method: immunoSEQ multiplex PCR. The repertoire includes 14,000 to 15,000 clones, under 75% of them detected once, and 7.5% sits in the top ten. Sequencing input: lung tumor tissue. The receptors shown here come from a human donor with non-small cell lung cancer.

The rearrangement uses TRBV5-6 and TRBJ1-2; D is ambiguous. The CDR3 runs 16 residues. Germline assignment: CDR1 SGHDT and CDR2 YYEEEE. The CDR3 region is CASGFFWSDNFYGYTF. The CDR3 bases are TGTGCAAGCGGCTTTTTTTGGTCAGACAACTTCTATGGCTACACCTTC.

The DNA of the CDR3 is TGCGCCAGCAGCCCTGGGACAGGGGTCGAAAAACTGTTTTTT. Amino acids: CASSPGTGVEKLFF. The chain carries TRBV5-1 and TRBJ1-4; 10 bases line up with TRBD1. The V gene's germline CDR1 is SGHRS and CDR2 YFSETQ. The V segment lost 4 bases and the J segment 8 bases; nucleotides outside the gene matches: 5. This CDR3 contains 14 residues.

This clone was observed a few times. CDR3 in amino acids: CASSYADRANYGYTF. CDR3 nucleotide sequence: TGTGCCAGCAGCTACGCGGACAGGGCCAACTATGGCTACACCTTC. This chain joins TRBV7-9 and TRBJ1-2; 8 bases map to TRBD1. CDR3 length: 15 amino acids. The trim removed 4 bases at V and 2 bases at J, leaving 6 bases unmatched. Per germline, CDR1 SEHNR and CDR2 FQNEAQ (reference sequence).

The V gene is TRBV7-9, the J gene TRBJ2-7; 10 bases map to TRBD2. V dropped 3 bases and J dropped 0; count of bases not matched to a gene: 14. CDR1 and CDR2 from the germline V gene are SEHNR and FQNEAQ (reference sequence). The CDR3 runs to 19 residues. CDR3: CASSLDFRLAGLSSYEQYF. CDR3 nucleotides: TGTGCCAGCAGCTTGGATTTCCGACTAGCGGGCTTGAGCTCCTACGAGCAGTACTTC.

The CDR3 DNA reads TGTGCCAGCACTCTGAGGGGGGGAATCGGCTACACCTTC. This codes for CASTLRGGIGYTF. V gene TRBV7-9 combines with J gene TRBJ1-2, with a weak D call TRBD1 (6 bases). CDR3 length equals 13 residues. Trimming stripped 7 bases from V and 8 bases from J, with 17 bases between. Germline CDR1 reads SEHNR; CDR2 reads FQNEAQ (reference sequence).

The gene calls are TRBV4-1 and TRBJ2-3; no definite D call. The germline V gene encodes CDR1 MGHRA and CDR2 YSYEKL. V was cut by 0 bases and J by 4 bases, with 5 bases left in between. The CDR3 is 13 residues long. The CDR3 region is CASSQDYPDTQYF. The CDR3 bases are TGCGCCAGCAGCCAAGATTATCCAGATACGCAGTATTTT.

The chain has TRBV4-1 and TRBJ1-1; D gene uncertain. The CDR3 consists of 17 residues. CDR1 MGHRA and CDR2 YSYEKL come from the germline V gene. The ends were cut back, 1 base at V and 1 base at J, with 16 bases in the middle. The CDR3 nucleotides are TGCGCCAGCAGCCAAGGTTTTGGGCTGGATTGGAACACTGAAGCTTTCTTT. It encodes CASSQGFGLDWNTEAFF.

This clone was recorded a few times. The genes are TRBV2 and TRBJ1-6, with D possibly matching TRBD1 (6 bases). Trimming stripped 7 bases from V and 4 bases from J, with 14 bases between. The CDR3 sequence is 15 residues long. The germline V gene has CDR1 SNHLY and CDR2 FYNNEI. In nucleotides, the CDR3 is TGTGCCAGCAACCGACAGGCTTTGTATAATTCACCCCTCCACTTT. This gives the protein CASNRQALYNSPLHF.

This chain joins TRBV5-5 and TRBJ1-3; tentatively, D is TRBD1 (5 bases). The germline gives CDR1 SGHKS, CDR2 YYEKEE (reference sequence). Trimming stripped 4 bases from V and 2 bases from J, with 7 bases between. The CDR3 loop spans 13 amino acids. CDR3: CASSQGTGNTIYF. CDR3 bases: TGTGCCAGCAGCCAGGGAACTGGAAACACCATATATTTT.

This chain uses TRBV6-1 with TRBJ2-7; D might be TRBD2 (5 bases). CDR1 MNHNS and CDR2 SASEGT come from the germline V gene. The CDR3 is made up of 15 amino acids. V shed 1 base and J shed 3 bases, with 13 bases lying between them. The CDR3 spells CASSEGGLTIYEQYF. Written as DNA, the CDR3 is TGTGCCAGCAGTGAAGGAGGACTTACTATCTACGAGCAGTACTTC.

The genes are TRBV10-3 and TRBJ1-5, with 7 bases that match TRBD1. This CDR3 is 14 amino acids long. The V segment lost 7 bases and the J segment 6 bases; nucleotides outside the gene matches: 9. Germline lookup yields CDR1 ENHRY and CDR2 SYGVKD. CDR3 sequence (DNA): TGTGCCATCAACAAAGACAGGGCCACTCAGCCCCAGCATTTT. This encodes CAINKDRATQPQHF.

This chain uses TRBV15 with TRBJ1-2, with TRBD1 identical over 10 bases. CDR3 length: 14 amino acids. J gave up 7 bases and V 3 bases, and 5 bases lay outside the gene matches. The germline V gene has CDR1 LNHNV and CDR2 YYDKDF (reference sequence). The CDR3 DNA sequence: TGTGCCACCAGCAGTCCTCGGGACAGGGGTGGCTACACCTTC. Protein sequence: CATSSPRDRGGYTF.

V gene TRBV5-7 combines with J gene TRBJ1-5; 8 bases line up with TRBD1. TRBV5-7 is an ORF for which the function is uncertain. The ends lost 4 bases at V and 1 base at J; junction bases unmatched: 4. The CDR3 is 15 residues long. CDR3 DNA sequence: TGTGCCAGCAGCCTCAGACAGGGGAGCAATCAGCCCCAGCATTTT. It yields the protein CASSLRQGSNQPQHF.

This chain joins TRBV11-3 and TRBJ2-1, with 12 nucleotides matching TRBD2. This CDR3 spans 18 amino acids. Per germline, CDR1 SGHNT and CDR2 YENEEA. Unmatched junction bases numbered 16, after V lost 5 bases and J lost 8 bases. In DNA, the CDR3 is TGTGCCAGCAGCCCCGGCGATGAGGCTAGCGGGGGGGCTGATGAGCAGTTCTTC. Its protein is CASSPGDEASGGADEQFF.

The chain couples TRBV13 to TRBJ2-3; weak D call: TRBD1 (5 bases). This CDR3 spans 13 amino acids. Germline assignment: CDR1 PRHDT and CDR2 FYEKMQ (reference sequence). V was pared by 2 bases and J by 6 bases, with 9 bases between. The CDR3 DNA reads as TGTGCCAGCAGCTTACAGGGCTGGGATACGCAGTATTTT. This codes for CASSLQGWDTQYF.

This chain uses TRBV9 with TRBJ1-2, with TRBD1 matching over 7 bases. Germline V lookup: CDR1 SGDLS, CDR2 YYNGEE. After removal of 4 bases from V and 0 bases from J, the junction contained 9 bases not matched to a gene. The CDR3 runs to 16 residues. The CDR3 DNA is TGTGCCAGCAGCCCGTCGACAGGGAGCTCTAACTATGGCTACACCTTC. The encoded protein is CASSPSTGSSNYGYTF.

This clone is termed medium-sized. V is TRBV27 and J is TRBJ2-1; TRBD2 agrees at 8 bases. This CDR3 is built from 16 residues. Germline V lookup: CDR1 MNHEY, CDR2 SMNVEV (reference sequence). V lost 10 bases to trimming and J lost 2 bases; unmatched junction nucleotides: 13. The CDR3 is CATGGVRGLAYNEQFF. The CDR3 DNA follows: TGTGCCACCGGGGGGGTGCGGGGGTTGGCCTACAATGAGCAGTTCTTC.

The chain links TRBV15 to TRBJ1-2, with a possible D match to TRBD1 (5 bases). The CDR3 totals 14 residues. The V gene's germline CDR1 is LNHNV and CDR2 YYDKDF (reference sequence). V lost 1 base and J lost 5, with 11 bases in between. The DNA of the CDR3 is TGTGCCACCAGCAGAGGAGACAGCGCGTATGGCTACACCTTC. Protein: CATSRGDSAYGYTF.